This T cell receptor (beta chain) was documented in a study of blood T cell repertoires in COVID-19. Study-wide context: Samples taken during acute and convalescent COVID-19 were collected in the United States, Italy and Spain. PBMCs, B-cell-depleted T cells, or T cells provided the cDNA or gDNA that made up the material.

Germline V gene sequence: CDR1 SGHTA, CDR2 FQGNSA. Trimming took 2 bases from V and 3 from J, leaving 11 bases between them. The CDR3 loop spans 15 amino acids. Measured with immunoSEQ multiplex PCR; TCRdb has only the in-frame clones, and not every one. The sample carries 40,000 or so clones, about 82% recorded once. The sequenced sample consisted of peripheral blood. The chain has TRBV7-2 and TRBJ2-1, with a weak D call TRBD1 (6 bases). This clonotype was obtained from a man aged 50-59 years with active COVID-19. The CDR3 loop reads CASSLQGGFYNEQFF. CDR3 nucleotide sequence: TGTGCCAGCAGCTTACAAGGGGGATTCTACAATGAGCAGTTCTTC.